The 8 T cell receptor beta chains below all came from one sample that was sequenced in a study of TIL therapy for anti-PD-1-resistant metastatic lung cancer. The libraries were made with immunoSEQ v3. TCRdb's copy holds only in-frame clones and misses some; the assay was immunoSEQ multiplex PCR. The table includes 57,000 or so clones, around 86% detected once. The time point: pre-treatment sample, taken before nivolumab and TIL therapy. The material was blood, obtained at baseline. The source is a person aged 25-85 years with non-small cell lung cancer.

A few counts support this clone. This chain connects TRBV10-1 to TRBJ1-2; 8 nucleotides align to TRBD1. CDR3 length equals 15 residues. Germline CDR1 WNHNN, CDR2 SYGVQD (reference sequence). The junction had 14 bases not matched to a gene; V was cut back by 10 bases and J by 4 bases. The CDR3 DNA reads as TGCGCCACCGCGAGGGGGCAGGGGGCCTCCTATGGCTACACCTTC. Amino acid sequence: CATARGQGASYGYTF.

The genes are TRBV27 and TRBJ2-7, with 7 bases identical to TRBD1. The CDR3 runs 14 residues. CDR1 and CDR2 from the germline V gene are MNHEY and SMNVEV (reference sequence). V was pared by 4 bases and J by 5 bases, with 8 bases of the junction left unmatched. The CDR3 DNA reads TGTGCCAGCAGTTCAGACAGGGTAATCGACGAGCAGTACTTC. Residues: CASSSDRVIDEQYF.

The rearrangement joins TRBV3-1 (or the pseudogene TRBV3-2) to TRBJ2-3; the match to TRBD2 covers 8 bases. CDR3 size: 15 residues. The V gene's germline CDR1 is LGHDT and CDR2 YNNKEL (reference sequence). After removal of 4 bases from V and 1 base from J, the junction contained 4 bases not matched to a gene. The CDR3 DNA reads TGTGCCAGCAGCCTCACTAGCGGCCGCACAGATACGCAGTATTTT. It yields the protein CASSLTSGRTDTQYF.

The J gene is TRBJ1-3, the V gene TRBV6-1, with D unclear. The CDR3 extends over 13 amino acids. The germline V gene has CDR1 MNHNS and CDR2 SASEGT. Trimming shortened V by 2 bases and J by 4 bases, and 6 bases separated the two germline ends. The CDR3 is CASSENRGNTIYF. CDR3 sequence (DNA): TGTGCCAGCAGTGAAAATCGAGGAAACACCATATATTTT.

The chain combines TRBV18 with TRBJ2-7; D is unclear. Looked up from germline, CDR1 is KGHSH and CDR2 is LQKENI. This CDR3 spans 12 amino acids. Trimming took 5 bases from V and 3 from J, leaving 8 bases between them. CDR3 sequence reads: CASSSPFYEQYF. The CDR3 DNA follows: TGTGCCAGCTCATCCCCCTTCTACGAGCAGTACTTC.

The CDR3 DNA follows: TGTGCCAGCAGCCAAGGATTACGCGCTACCTCTAATGAAAAACTGTTTTTT. Translation: CASSQGLRATSNEKLFF. The chain employs TRBV3-1 (or the pseudogene TRBV3-2) and TRBJ1-4; no clear D gene. Trimming left V 1 base short and J 3 bases short, with 15 bases between. The length of the CDR3 is 17 residues. Germline V gives CDR1 LGHDT, CDR2 YNNKEL (reference sequence).

This clone came up a few times. The J gene is TRBJ2-1, the V gene TRBV29-1; D call uncertain. CDR1 is SQVTM and CDR2 is ANQGSEA in the germline V gene. The CDR3 is 13 amino acids. The CDR3 DNA follows: TGCACCGTAATTATCACCGACTACAATGAGCAGTTCTTC. This sequence encodes CTVIITDYNEQFF.

This clone has just a few counts. The rearrangement links TRBV10-1 to TRBJ2-7; D is undetermined. The CDR3 contains 14 residues. The germline V gene encodes CDR1 WNHNN and CDR2 SYGVQD (reference sequence). The V gene lost 2 bases and the J gene lost 6 bases, with 14 bases spanning the gap. This CDR3 is CASSERVTPTEQYF. The CDR3 DNA reads as TGCGCCAGCAGTGAGAGAGTGACACCGACCGAGCAGTACTTC.